The 3 T cell receptor beta chains below come from one sample, sequenced in a study of blood T cells in healthy people across ages. It was with a sample-barcoded 5' primer and a J-beta primer mix that a second PCR of roughly 6 to 12 cycles was run. TCRdb fed the 5' RACE reads into MiXCR, producing one record per CDR3 protein. The sample includes about 780,000 distinct CDR3 sequences, roughly 24% seen only once; the top ten take 2.5% to 3.5%. This sample also belongs to another study, concerning T cells of mothers and their children.

Material: blood. The receptors stem from a boy under 18 in good health.

CDR3 sequence: CASSFPLDGQPQHF. The DNA for the CDR3 is TGTGCCAGCAGTTTCCCCCTCGACGGGCAGCCCCAGCATTTT. This chain links TRBV28 with TRBJ1-5; D gene unclear. Germline lookup yields CDR1 MDHEN and CDR2 SYDVKM. Trimming cost V 3 bases and J 7 bases, with 13 bases left between them. The CDR3 totals 14 residues.

The rearrangement uses TRBV15 and TRBJ1-5, with no clear D. V lost 5 bases, J lost 2 bases, and 16 bases lay in between. CDR1 is LNHNV, CDR2 YYDKDF, per germline (reference sequence). The CDR3 has 16 amino acids. CDR3 region: CATSHPTTVGNQPQHF. DNA for the CDR3: TGTGCCACCAGCCATCCTACAACGGTGGGCAATCAGCCCCAGCATTTT.

This chain uses TRBV4-1 with TRBJ1-4, with D hard to call. This CDR3 region has 16 residues. Trimming pared 1 base from V and 10 bases from J, leaving 19 bases between. The germline V gene encodes CDR1 MGHRA and CDR2 YSYEKL. In DNA, the CDR3 is TGCGCCAGCAGCCAAGCGGTCCGGGTAAGGTCGGGAAAACTGTTTTTT. Encoded protein: CASSQAVRVRSGKLFF.